The 13 T cell receptor beta chains below all came from one sample that was sequenced in a study of metastatic and nonmetastatic thyroid tumors. Patients had received no treatment of any kind before thyroid surgery. Through MiXCR, TCRdb re-clonotyped the PCR reads. The profile shows roughly 65,000 clones, 14% of them singletons. Sequencing input: blood. The receptors originated from a male donor with papillary thyroid cancer or a benign thyroid nodule (not recorded which). Some clones in this sample may be carry-over from other donors' samples.

This clone was counted between two and nine times. The chain carries TRBV28 and TRBJ2-7; possibly TRBD1 for D (6 bases). Between the trimmed V and J ends, which lost 6 bases and 3 bases, there was a span of 9 bases. CDR1 and CDR2 from the germline V gene are MDHEN and SYDVKM. This CDR3 is 12 amino acids long. The CDR3, as DNA: TGTGCCAGCAGGCGGACAGTCTACGAGCAGTACTTC. This translates into CASRRTVYEQYF.

The V gene is TRBV6-2 or TRBV6-3, the J gene TRBJ1-2, with TRBD1 identical over 8 bases. V lost 2 bases, J lost 5 bases, and 7 bases stayed unmatched. CDR3 length equals 15 residues. Per germline, CDR1 MNHEY and CDR2 SVGEGT. The CDR3 nucleotides are TGTGCCAGCAGTTACGGGACTGGACAGGGATATGGCTACACCTTC. It is translated as CASSYGTGQGYGYTF.

This clone was picked up many times. This rearrangement joins TRBV18 to TRBJ1-1; D is undetermined. V shed 2 bases and J shed 5 bases, with 12 bases lying between them. Per the germline V gene, CDR1 is KGHSH and CDR2 is LQKENI. The CDR3 runs 14 residues. CDR3 in DNA: TGTGCCAGCTCACCAGGGTTTGATGGAACTGAAGCTTTCTTT. It yields the protein CASSPGFDGTEAFF.

The table lists this clone with many counts. The chain carries TRBV28 and TRBJ2-5, with 7 nucleotides matching TRBD2. The V gene's germline CDR1 is MDHEN and CDR2 SYDVKM. V was pared by 4 bases and J by 4 bases, with 9 bases of the junction left unmatched. The CDR3 extends over 15 amino acids. This CDR3 is CASSYSSGGRETQYF. CDR3 nucleotide sequence: TGTGCCAGCAGTTACTCGTCGGGAGGACGAGAGACCCAGTACTTC.

This clone was observed at least ten times. V and J are TRBV20-1 and TRBJ2-7; D call uncertain. Trimming stripped 1 base from V and 5 bases from J, with 24 bases between. Germline V gives CDR1 DFQATT, CDR2 SNEGSKA (reference sequence). The CDR3 runs to 17 residues. The CDR3 DNA follows: TGCAGTGCTAGAGTATCGTATATGGGCGATTTGGGCCACGAGCAGTACTTC. Translation gives CSARVSYMGDLGHEQYF.

Turning to this clone: An end of the junction differs from the germline gene, which may be a read error. The chain combines TRBV6-1 with TRBJ1-3, with TRBD1 matching 7 bases. Per the germline V gene, CDR1 is MNHNS and CDR2 is SASEGT. The CDR3 has 15 amino acids. The CDR3 is CASSGQGLSVNTIYF. The CDR3, as DNA: TGTGCCAGCAGTGGACAGGGACTCTCTGTAAACACCATATATTTT.

This clone was recorded at least ten times. The gene calls are TRBV25-1 and TRBJ1-1; D may be TRBD1 (6 bases). Germline values: CDR1 MGHDK, CDR2 SYGVNS. V gave up 7 bases and J gave up 2 bases, with 17 bases separating them. The CDR3 has 15 amino acids. The CDR3 DNA reads TGTGCCAGCACCCCCCCCACAGGGTCTAACACTGAAGCTTTCTTT. Protein: CASTPPTGSNTEAFF.

This clone was counted at least ten times. The V gene is TRBV3-1, the J gene TRBJ2-5; 11 bases are shared with TRBD1. This CDR3 is built from 15 residues. The V gene's germline CDR1 is LGHDT and CDR2 YNNKEL (reference sequence). V trimming: 4 bases; J trimming: 5 bases; junction bases outside the gene matches: 6. The CDR3 coding sequence is TGTGCCAGCAGCCTCGGACAGGGGGCGCAGGAGACCCAGTACTTC. It is translated as CASSLGQGAQETQYF.

This clone has ten or more counts. The gene calls are TRBV4-3 and TRBJ2-2; D is ambiguous. The germline V gene has CDR1 LGHNA and CDR2 YSLEER. Trimming took 0 bases from V and 2 from J, leaving 10 bases between them. The CDR3 extends over 16 amino acids. CDR3: CASSQDPDSNTGELFF. CDR3 bases: TGCGCCAGCAGCCAAGATCCAGACTCTAACACCGGGGAGCTGTTTTTT.

On this clone: The junction departs from the called germline gene at one end, perhaps through a read error. J is TRBJ1-2 and V is TRBV27; D is perhaps TRBD1 (5 bases). CDR3 size: 13 residues. Germline loops: CDR1 MNHEY, CDR2 SMNVEV (reference sequence). The chain's CDR3 is CVSSLAGNYVYTF. CDR3 sequence (DNA): TGTGTCAGCAGTTTGGCAGGGAACTATGTCTACACCTTC.

This clone turned up a few times. This chain connects TRBV6-1 to TRBJ2-2, with TRBD1 as a possible D gene (5 bases). V was clipped by 6 bases and J by 13 bases, with 21 bases between them. The length of the CDR3 is 14 residues. From germline, CDR1 is MNHNS and CDR2 SASEGT. In DNA, the CDR3 is TGTGCCAGCAGACGAAAGGGGAACACCGGTGGGCTGTTTTTT. It specifies CASRRKGNTGGLFF.

The J gene is TRBJ2-7, the V gene TRBV20-1; 15 positions match TRBD2. Germline CDR1 reads DFQATT; CDR2 reads SNEGSKA (reference sequence). Losses at the gene ends were 6 bases for V and 8 bases for J; bases not matched to a gene: 11. This CDR3 contains 15 residues. Here the CDR3 reads CSAVGLAGGKSKQYF. CDR3 in DNA: TGCAGTGCCGTGGGACTAGCGGGGGGAAAATCTAAGCAGTACTTC.

This clone was counted many times. This chain connects TRBV6-1 to TRBJ2-7, with D possibly being TRBD2 (5 bases). The germline V gene encodes CDR1 MNHNS and CDR2 SASEGT. Trimming stripped 8 bases from V and 2 bases from J, with 16 bases between. The CDR3 runs 14 residues. CDR3 in amino acids: CASLRAGGTYEQYF. In DNA, the CDR3 is TGTGCCAGCCTCCGGGCGGGCGGCACCTACGAGCAGTACTTC.